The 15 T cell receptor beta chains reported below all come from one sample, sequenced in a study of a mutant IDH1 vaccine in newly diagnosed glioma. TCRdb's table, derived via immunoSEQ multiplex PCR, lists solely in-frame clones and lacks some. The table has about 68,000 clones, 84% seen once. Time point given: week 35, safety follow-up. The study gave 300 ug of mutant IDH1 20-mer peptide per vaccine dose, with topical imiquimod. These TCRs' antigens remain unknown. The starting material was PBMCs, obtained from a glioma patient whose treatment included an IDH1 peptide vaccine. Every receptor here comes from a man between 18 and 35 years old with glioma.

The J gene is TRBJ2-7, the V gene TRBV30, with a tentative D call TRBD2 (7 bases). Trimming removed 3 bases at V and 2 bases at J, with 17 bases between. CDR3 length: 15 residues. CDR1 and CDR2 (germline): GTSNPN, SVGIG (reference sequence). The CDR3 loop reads CAWRVGGGPTYEQYF. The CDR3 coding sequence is TGTGCCTGGAGAGTGGGGGGGGGCCCAACCTACGAGCAGTACTTC. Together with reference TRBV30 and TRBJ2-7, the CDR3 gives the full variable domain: SQTIHQWPATLVQPVGSPLSLECTVEGTSNPNLYWYRQAAGRGLQLLFYSVGIGQISSEVPQNLSASRPQDRQFILSSKKLLLSDSGFYLCAWRVGGGPTYEQYFGPGTRLTVT.

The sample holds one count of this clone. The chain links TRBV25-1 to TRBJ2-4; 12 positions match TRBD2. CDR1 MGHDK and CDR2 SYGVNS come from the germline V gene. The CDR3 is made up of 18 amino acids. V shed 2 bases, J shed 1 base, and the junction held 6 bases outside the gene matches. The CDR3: CASSERTSGILAKNIQYF. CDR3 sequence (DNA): TGTGCCAGCAGTGAACGGACTAGCGGGATATTGGCCAAAAACATTCAGTACTTC.

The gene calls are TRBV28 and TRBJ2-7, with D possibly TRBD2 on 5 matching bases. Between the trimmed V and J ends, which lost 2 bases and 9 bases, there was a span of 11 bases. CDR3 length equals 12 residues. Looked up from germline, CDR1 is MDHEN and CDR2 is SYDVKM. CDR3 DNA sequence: TGTGCCAGCAGTTTACCGGGGTTAGGGCAGTACTTC. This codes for CASSLPGLGQYF.

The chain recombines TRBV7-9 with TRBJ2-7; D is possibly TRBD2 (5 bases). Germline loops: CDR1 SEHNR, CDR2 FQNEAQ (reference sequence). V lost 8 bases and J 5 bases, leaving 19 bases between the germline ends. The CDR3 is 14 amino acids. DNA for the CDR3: TGTGCCAGCGGTAATGCGGGCCGAGGAAACGAGCAGTACTTC. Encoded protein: CASGNAGRGNEQYF.

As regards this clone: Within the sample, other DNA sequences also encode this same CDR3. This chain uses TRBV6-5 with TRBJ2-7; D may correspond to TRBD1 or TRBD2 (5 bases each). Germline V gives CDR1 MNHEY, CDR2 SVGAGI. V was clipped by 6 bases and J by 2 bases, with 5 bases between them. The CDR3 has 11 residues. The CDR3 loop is CASRGAYEQYF. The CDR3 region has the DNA TGTGCCAGCAGGGGGGCCTACGAGCAGTACTTC.

The CDR3, as DNA: TGTGCCAGCAGTTTGCAAGTTCCCTCTAACTATGGCTACACCTTC. Its translation: CASSLQVPSNYGYTF. The genes are TRBV28 and TRBJ1-2; no clear D. This CDR3 comprises 15 residues. Trimming removed 3 bases from V and 0 bases from J, with 11 bases in between. CDR1 and CDR2 (germline): MDHEN, SYDVKM.

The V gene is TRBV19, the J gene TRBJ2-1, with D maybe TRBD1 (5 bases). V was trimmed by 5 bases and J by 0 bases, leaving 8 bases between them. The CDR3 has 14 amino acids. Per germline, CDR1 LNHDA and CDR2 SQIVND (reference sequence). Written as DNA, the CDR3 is TGTGCCAGTAGTTCCCAGGGCTCCTACAATGAGCAGTTCTTC. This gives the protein CASSSQGSYNEQFF. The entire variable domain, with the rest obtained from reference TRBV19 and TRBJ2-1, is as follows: DGGITQSPKYLFRKEGQNVTLSCEQNLNHDAMYWYRQDPGQGLRLIYYSQIVNDFQKGDIAEGYSVSREKKESFPLTVTSAQKNPTAFYLCASSSQGSYNEQFFGPGTRLTVL.

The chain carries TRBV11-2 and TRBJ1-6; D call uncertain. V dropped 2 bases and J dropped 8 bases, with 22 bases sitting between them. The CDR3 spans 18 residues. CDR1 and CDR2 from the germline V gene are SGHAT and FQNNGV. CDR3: CASSLTAMAVAGYSPLHF. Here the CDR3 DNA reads TGTGCCAGCAGCTTAACGGCGATGGCAGTGGCCGGGTATTCACCCCTCCACTTT. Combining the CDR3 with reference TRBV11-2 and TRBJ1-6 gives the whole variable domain EAGVAQSPRYKIIEKRQSVAFWCNPISGHATLYWYQQILGQGPKLLIQFQNNGVVDDSQLPKDRFSAERLKGVDSTLKIQPAKLEDSAVYLCASSLTAMAVAGYSPLHFGNGTRLTVT.

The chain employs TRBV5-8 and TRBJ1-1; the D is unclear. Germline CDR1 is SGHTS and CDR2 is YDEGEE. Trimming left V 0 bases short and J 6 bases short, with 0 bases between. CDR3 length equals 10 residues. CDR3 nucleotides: TGTGCCAGCAGCTTGGCTGAAGCTTTCTTT. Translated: CASSLAEAFF.

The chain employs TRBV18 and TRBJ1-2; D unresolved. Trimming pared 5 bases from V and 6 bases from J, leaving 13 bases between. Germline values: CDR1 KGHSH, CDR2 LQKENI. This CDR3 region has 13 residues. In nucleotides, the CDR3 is TGTGCCAGCTCAGCCACTGTGGCGGATGGCTACACCTTC. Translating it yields CASSATVADGYTF.

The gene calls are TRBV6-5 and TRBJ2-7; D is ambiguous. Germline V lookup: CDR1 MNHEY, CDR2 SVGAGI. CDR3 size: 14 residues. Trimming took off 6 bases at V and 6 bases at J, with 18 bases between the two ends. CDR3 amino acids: CASSFLSGGLEQYF. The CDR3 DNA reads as TGTGCCAGCAGCTTCCTATCAGGTGGGCTCGAGCAGTACTTC.

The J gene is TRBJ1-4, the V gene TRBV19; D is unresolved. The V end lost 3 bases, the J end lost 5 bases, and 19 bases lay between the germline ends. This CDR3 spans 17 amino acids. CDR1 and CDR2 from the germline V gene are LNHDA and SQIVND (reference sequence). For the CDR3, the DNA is TGTGCCAGTAGTATCCTCCGCCGGAGAGGAGTGAATGAAAAACTGTTTTTT. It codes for CASSILRRRGVNEKLFF.

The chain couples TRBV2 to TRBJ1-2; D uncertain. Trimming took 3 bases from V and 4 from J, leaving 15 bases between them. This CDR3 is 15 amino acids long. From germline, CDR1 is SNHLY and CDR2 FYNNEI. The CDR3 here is CASSDSPPRGYGYTF. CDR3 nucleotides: TGTGCCAGCAGTGACTCTCCCCCCCGCGGCTATGGCTACACCTTC.

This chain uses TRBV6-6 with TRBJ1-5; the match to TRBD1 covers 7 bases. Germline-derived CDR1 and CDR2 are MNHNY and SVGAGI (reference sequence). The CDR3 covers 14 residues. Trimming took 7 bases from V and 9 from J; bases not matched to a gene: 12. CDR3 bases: TGTGCCAGCACTCCGACAGGGAACCAGGGGCCCCAGCATTTT. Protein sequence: CASTPTGNQGPQHF.

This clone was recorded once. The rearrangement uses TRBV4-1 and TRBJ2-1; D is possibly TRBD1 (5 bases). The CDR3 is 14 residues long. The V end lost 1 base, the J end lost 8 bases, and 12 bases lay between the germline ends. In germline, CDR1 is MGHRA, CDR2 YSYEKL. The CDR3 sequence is CASSQVGPSYEQFF. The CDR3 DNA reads TGCGCCAGCAGCCAAGTGGGGCCATCATATGAGCAGTTCTTC.